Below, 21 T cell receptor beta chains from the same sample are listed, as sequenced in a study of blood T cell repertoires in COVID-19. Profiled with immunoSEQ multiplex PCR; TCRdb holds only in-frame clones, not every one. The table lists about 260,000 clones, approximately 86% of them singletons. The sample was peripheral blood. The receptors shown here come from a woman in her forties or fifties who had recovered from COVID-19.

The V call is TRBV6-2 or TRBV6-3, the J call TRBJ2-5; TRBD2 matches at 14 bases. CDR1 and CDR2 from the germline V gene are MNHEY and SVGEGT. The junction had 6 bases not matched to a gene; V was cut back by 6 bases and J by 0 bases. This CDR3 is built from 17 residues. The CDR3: CASSGLAGGGHQETQYF. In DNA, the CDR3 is TGTGCCAGCAGCGGACTAGCGGGGGGTGGGCACCAAGAGACCCAGTACTTC.

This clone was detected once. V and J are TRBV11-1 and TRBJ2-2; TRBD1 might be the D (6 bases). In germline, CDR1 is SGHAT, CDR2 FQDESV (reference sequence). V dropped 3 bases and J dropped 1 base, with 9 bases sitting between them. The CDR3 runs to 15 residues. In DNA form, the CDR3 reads TGTGCCAGCAGCTTCGCGACAGGGAACACCGGGGAGCTGTTTTTT. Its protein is CASSFATGNTGELFF.

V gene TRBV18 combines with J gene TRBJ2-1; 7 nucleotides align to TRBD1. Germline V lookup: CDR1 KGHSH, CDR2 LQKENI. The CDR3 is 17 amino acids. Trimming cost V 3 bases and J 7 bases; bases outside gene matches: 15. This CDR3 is CASSPLSTGLRTNEQFF. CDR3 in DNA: TGTGCCAGCTCACCTCTCTCGACAGGGTTGCGGACGAATGAGCAGTTCTTC.

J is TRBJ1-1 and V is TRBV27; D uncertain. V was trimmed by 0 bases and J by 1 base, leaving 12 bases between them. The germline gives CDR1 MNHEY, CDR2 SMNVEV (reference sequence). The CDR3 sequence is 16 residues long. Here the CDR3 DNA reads TGTGCCAGCAGTTTATCGGCGGGTATTTGGAACACTGAAGCTTTCTTT. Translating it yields CASSLSAGIWNTEAFF.

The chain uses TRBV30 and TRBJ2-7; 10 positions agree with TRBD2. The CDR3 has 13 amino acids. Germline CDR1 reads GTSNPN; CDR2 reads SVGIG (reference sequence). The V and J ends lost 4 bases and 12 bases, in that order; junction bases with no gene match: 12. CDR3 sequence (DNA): TGTGCCTGGACCATCTCGGGACTAGCGTCCCTGTACTTC. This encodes CAWTISGLASLYF.

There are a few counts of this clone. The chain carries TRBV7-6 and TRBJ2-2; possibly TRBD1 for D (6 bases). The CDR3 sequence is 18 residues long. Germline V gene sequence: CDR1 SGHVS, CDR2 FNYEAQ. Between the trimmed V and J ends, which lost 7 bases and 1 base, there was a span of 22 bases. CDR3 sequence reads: CASNLFAGTSLNTGELFF. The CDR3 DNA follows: TGTGCCAGCAACCTATTCGCCGGGACAAGTCTGAACACCGGGGAGCTGTTTTTT. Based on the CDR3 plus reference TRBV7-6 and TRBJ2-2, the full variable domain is GAGVSQSPRYKVTKRGQDVALRCDPISGHVSLYWYRQALGQGPEFLTYFNYEAQQDKSGLPNDRFSAERPEGSISTLTIQRTEQRDSAMYRCASNLFAGTSLNTGELFFGEGSRLTVL.

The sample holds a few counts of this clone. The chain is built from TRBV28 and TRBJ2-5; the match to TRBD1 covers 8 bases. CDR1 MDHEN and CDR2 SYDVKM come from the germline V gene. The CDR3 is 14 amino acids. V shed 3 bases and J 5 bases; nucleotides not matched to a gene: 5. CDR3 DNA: TGTGCCAGCAGTTTTGGCAGGGGGCTGGAGACCCAGTACTTC. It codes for CASSFGRGLETQYF.

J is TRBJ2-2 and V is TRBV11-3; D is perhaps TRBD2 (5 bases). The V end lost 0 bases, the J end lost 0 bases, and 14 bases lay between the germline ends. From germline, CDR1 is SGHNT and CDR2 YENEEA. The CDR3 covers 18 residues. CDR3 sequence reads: CASSLERGIQPNTGELFF. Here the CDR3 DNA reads TGTGCCAGCAGCTTAGAACGGGGTATACAACCGAACACCGGGGAGCTGTTTTTT.

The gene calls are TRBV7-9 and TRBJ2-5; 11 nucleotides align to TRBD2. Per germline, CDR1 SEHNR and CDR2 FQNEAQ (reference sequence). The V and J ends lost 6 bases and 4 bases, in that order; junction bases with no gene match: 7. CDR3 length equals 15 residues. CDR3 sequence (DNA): TGTGCCAGCAGACCGGGACTAGCGGTCCTAGAGACCCAGTACTTC. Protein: CASRPGLAVLETQYF.

CDR3 sequence reads: CASRFSGTLGETQYF. The CDR3, as DNA: TGTGCCAGCAGGTTTAGCGGGACCCTCGGGGAGACCCAGTACTTC. This rearrangement joins TRBV6-6 to TRBJ2-5, with TRBD2 matching over 8 bases. The CDR3 covers 15 residues. Germline V gene sequence: CDR1 MNHNY, CDR2 SVGAGI (reference sequence). V lost 6 bases and J lost 5; bases outside the gene matches: 11.

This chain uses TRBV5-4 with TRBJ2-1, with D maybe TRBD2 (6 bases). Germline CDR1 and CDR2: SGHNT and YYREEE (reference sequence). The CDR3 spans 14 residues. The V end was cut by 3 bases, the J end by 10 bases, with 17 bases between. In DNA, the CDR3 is TGTGCCAGCAGCTCCTGGACTGGCCGGGGGGAGCAGTTCTTC. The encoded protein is CASSSWTGRGEQFF.

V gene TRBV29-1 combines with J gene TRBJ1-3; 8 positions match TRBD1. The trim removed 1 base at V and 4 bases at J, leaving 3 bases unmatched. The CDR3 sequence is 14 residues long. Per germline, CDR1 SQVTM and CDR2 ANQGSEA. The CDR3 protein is CSVEGTGSGNTIYF. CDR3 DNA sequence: TGCAGCGTTGAAGGGACAGGGTCAGGAAACACCATATATTTT.

The CDR3 nucleotides read TGCGCCAGCAGCTTTGATGCCAGGGTGAGCTCTGGAAACACCATATATTTT. As protein: CASSFDARVSSGNTIYF. The genes are TRBV5-1 and TRBJ1-3; D is perhaps TRBD1 (5 bases). With 2 bases removed from V and 0 bases from J, the gap between germline ends came to 15 bases. CDR3 length: 17 residues. Germline values: CDR1 SGHRS, CDR2 YFSETQ.

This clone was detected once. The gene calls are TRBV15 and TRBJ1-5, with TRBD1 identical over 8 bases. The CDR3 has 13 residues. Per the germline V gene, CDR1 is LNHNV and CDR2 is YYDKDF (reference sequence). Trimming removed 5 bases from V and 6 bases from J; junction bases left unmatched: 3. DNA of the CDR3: TGTGCCACCAGCTTGACAGGGGTTCAGCCCCAGCATTTT. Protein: CATSLTGVQPQHF.

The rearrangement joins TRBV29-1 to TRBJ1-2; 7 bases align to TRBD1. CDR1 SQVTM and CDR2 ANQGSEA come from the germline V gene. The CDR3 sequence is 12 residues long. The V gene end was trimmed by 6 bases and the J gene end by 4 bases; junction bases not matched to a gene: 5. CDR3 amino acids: CSVETGTYGYTF. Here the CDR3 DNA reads TGCAGCGTCGAGACAGGGACCTATGGCTACACCTTC.

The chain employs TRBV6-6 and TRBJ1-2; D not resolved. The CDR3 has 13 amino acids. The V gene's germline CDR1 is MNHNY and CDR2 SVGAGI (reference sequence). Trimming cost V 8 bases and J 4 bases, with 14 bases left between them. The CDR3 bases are TGTGCCAGCGTAGGAAGCGTCGGCTATGGCTACACCTTC. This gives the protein CASVGSVGYGYTF.

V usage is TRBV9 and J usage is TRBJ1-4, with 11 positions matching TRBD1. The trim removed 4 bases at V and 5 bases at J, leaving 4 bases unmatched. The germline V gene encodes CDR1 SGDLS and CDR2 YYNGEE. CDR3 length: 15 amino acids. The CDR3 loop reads CASSLRDRGNEKLFF. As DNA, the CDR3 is TGTGCCAGCAGCCTCCGGGACAGGGGGAATGAAAAACTGTTTTTT.

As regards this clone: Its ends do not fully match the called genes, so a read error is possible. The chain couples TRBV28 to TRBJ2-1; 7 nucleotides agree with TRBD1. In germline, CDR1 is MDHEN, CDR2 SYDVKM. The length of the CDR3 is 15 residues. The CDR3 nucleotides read TGTGCCAGCACTTTAACCGGGACAGCCTACAATGAGCAGTTCTTC. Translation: CASTLTGTAYNEQFF.

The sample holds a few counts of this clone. The CDR3 here is CASSFTGTGQEKLFF. The CDR3, as DNA: TGTGCCAGCAGCTTTACCGGGACAGGGCAAGAAAAACTGTTTTTT. V usage is TRBV7-6 and J usage is TRBJ1-4; 9 positions match TRBD1. In germline, CDR1 is SGHVS, CDR2 FNYEAQ. Trimming at V came to 3 bases and at J to 8 bases, leaving 7 bases not matched to a gene. This CDR3 region has 15 residues.

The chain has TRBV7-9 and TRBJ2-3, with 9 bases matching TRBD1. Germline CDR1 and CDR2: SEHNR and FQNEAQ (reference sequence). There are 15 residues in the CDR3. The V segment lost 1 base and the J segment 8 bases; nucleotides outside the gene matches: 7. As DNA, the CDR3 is TGTGCCAGCAGCTTAGAGGTGGGACAGGGTGGTACGCAGTATTTT. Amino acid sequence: CASSLEVGQGGTQYF.

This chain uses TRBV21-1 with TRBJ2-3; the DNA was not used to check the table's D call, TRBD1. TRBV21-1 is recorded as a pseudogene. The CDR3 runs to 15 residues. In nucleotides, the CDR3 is TGTGCCAGCAGCGCTGACAGGGGAGGGACAGATACGCAGTATTTT. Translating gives CASSADRGGTDTQYF.